This TCR beta chain was sequenced for a study of T cells in narcolepsy. Looking at the study overall: Donors had narcolepsy type 1 or type 2, or were healthy controls.

This CDR3 contains 12 residues. The V and J ends lost 6 bases and 2 bases respectively, with 2 bases between them. The V gene's germline CDR1 is MNHEY and CDR2 SVGAGI. The data were produced by immunoSEQ multiplex PCR, yet TCRdb's version contains in-frame clones alone and is incomplete. Of about 40,000 clones in the sample, around 89% were seen once. The source is a human donor with narcolepsy. The V and J genes are TRBV6-5 and TRBJ1-6; D remains unclear. The sample taken for sequencing was CD45RA- memory CD4+ T cells from PBMCs. CDR3 sequence: CASRAYNSPLHF. In DNA form, the CDR3 reads TGTGCCAGCAGGGCCTATAATTCACCCCTCCACTTT.